A selection of T cell receptor beta chains follows, all from one sample in a study of blood T cell repertoires in COVID-19. Generated by immunoSEQ multiplex PCR, the TCRdb table keeps only in-frame clones and is missing some. The table lists about 250,000 clones, less than 90% of them singletons, with 1.5% in the top ten. Sequencing was carried out using peripheral blood. These receptors were taken from a woman in her thirties or forties who had recovered from COVID-19. Both conserved end residues are part of each CDR3. Each record gives: J gene, V gene, D gene, clone size, CDR3 protein, CDR3 DNA. A D gene is named only where the DNA matches it firmly. Size is stated for part of the rows, as once, few or many counts, or as a class when the clone is expanded.

>TRBJ2-7|TRBV5-1|TRBD1|.
CASSLGQGSDEQYF
TGCGCCAGCAGCTTGGGACAGGGCTCCGACGAGCAGTACTTC
>TRBJ2-7|TRBV10-2|.|.
CASSDWSEQYF
TGCGCCAGCAGCGACTGGAGCGAGCAGTACTTC
>TRBJ2-3|TRBV5-5|TRBD2|.
CASSRTGLAGGASSTDTQYF
TGTGCCAGCAGTAGAACCGGACTAGCGGGGGGCGCATCTAGCACAGATACGCAGTATTTT
>TRBJ2-1|TRBV6-2/TRBV6-3|TRBD1|.
CASSSLTGDEQFF
TGTGCCAGCAGTTCCCTTACAGGGGATGAGCAGTTCTTC
>TRBJ2-2|TRBV11-2|.|.
CASSDRRQQNTGELFF
TGTGCCAGCAGCGACAGGCGACAGCAGAACACCGGGGAGCTGTTTTTT
>TRBJ2-5|TRBV7-7|TRBD1|.
CATGTGGETQYF
TGTGCCACTGGGACAGGGGGAGAGACCCAGTACTTC
>TRBJ1-6|TRBV19|.|.
CASSIERRGSPLHF
TGTGCCAGTAGTATAGAGCGAAGGGGTTCACCCCTCCACTTT
>TRBJ1-5|TRBV5-6|TRBD1|few
CASSRGAGTDSNQPQHF
TGTGCCAGCAGCCGGGGTGCCGGGACAGATAGCAATCAGCCCCAGCATTTT
>TRBJ1-5|TRBV4-1|.|few
CASSQDGGSNQPQHF
TGCGCCAGCAGCCAAGATGGCGGTAGCAATCAGCCCCAGCATTTT
>TRBJ2-2|TRBV19|TRBD2|.
CASNGGSMRTGELFF
TGTGCCAGTAACGGGGGGTCGATGAGGACCGGGGAGCTGTTTTTT
>TRBJ1-5|TRBV12-3/TRBV12-4|.|.
CASSLLPDQPQHF
TGTGCCAGCAGTTTACTGCCGGATCAGCCCCAGCATTTT
>TRBJ1-5|TRBV28|TRBD1|.
CASSFWGDRYSNQPQHF
TGTGCCAGCAGTTTCTGGGGGGACAGATATAGCAATCAGCCCCAGCATTTT
>TRBJ2-7|TRBV5-4|.|.
CASSGSQHAYEQYF
TGTGCCAGCAGCGGTTCCCAACACGCCTACGAGCAGTACTTC
>TRBJ2-5|TRBV6-6|TRBD1|.
CASRTGGKETQYF
TGTGCCAGCAGGACAGGGGGCAAAGAGACCCAGTACTTC
>TRBJ1-4|TRBV5-5|TRBD1|.
CASSPGTGGTNEKLFF
TGTGCCAGCAGCCCTGGGACAGGGGGAACTAATGAAAAACTGTTTTTT
>TRBJ1-3|TRBV30|.|.
CAWSPPGSRNTIYF
TGTGCCTGGAGTCCTCCGGGATCGAGAAACACCATATATTTT
>TRBJ2-2|TRBV5-5|.|.
CASSSPLTTGELFF
TGTGCCAGCAGCTCACCATTAACAACCGGGGAGCTGTTTTTT
>TRBJ2-1|TRBV6-5|.|once
CASSFHNEQFF
TGTGCCAGCAGCTTCCACAATGAGCAGTTCTTC
>TRBJ1-1|TRBV6-1|TRBD1|.
CASSEYGTGGSNTEAFF
TGTGCCAGCAGTGAATACGGGACAGGGGGCTCGAACACTGAAGCTTTCTTT
>TRBJ2-1|TRBV12-5|TRBD1|.
CASGLFLGPGTGFNEQFF
TGTGCTAGTGGTTTGTTTCTGGGGCCGGGGACAGGATTCAATGAGCAGTTCTTC
>TRBJ1-5|TRBV6-5|.|.
CASNYAREVEPQHF
TGTGCCAGCAACTACGCCAGGGAGGTAGAGCCCCAGCATTTT
>TRBJ1-5|TRBV2|TRBD1|once
CASSALGQGNQPQHF
TGTGCCAGCAGTGCCCTCGGACAGGGGAATCAGCCCCAGCATTTT
>TRBJ1-4|TRBV27|.|.
CASSLFSQAANEKLFF
TGTGCCAGCAGTTTATTCTCTCAGGCAGCTAATGAAAAACTGTTTTTT
>TRBJ1-1|TRBV19|TRBD1|.
CASRGQGAGAEAFF
TGTGCCAGTAGAGGACAGGGGGCCGGGGCTGAAGCTTTCTTT
>TRBJ2-1|TRBV28|.|.
CASLAGFAYNEQFF
TGTGCCAGCCTCGCGGGGTTTGCCTACAATGAGCAGTTCTTC
>TRBJ1-4|TRBV7-9|TRBD1|.
CASSLAQGGEKLFF
TGTGCCAGCAGCTTAGCCCAGGGGGGCGAAAAACTGTTTTTT
>TRBJ1-4|TRBV4-1|.|.
CASSQDPDGRVVGKLFF
TGCGCCAGCAGCCAAGACCCGGATGGCAGGGTCGTAGGAAAACTGTTTTTT
>TRBJ1-1|TRBV30|.|.
CAWIGGGFGAFF
TGTGCCTGGATTGGGGGCGGGTTTGGAGCTTTCTTT
>TRBJ2-1|TRBV5-5|TRBD2|once
CASSLLSVGREVGEQFF
TGTGCCAGCAGCTTGCTGTCGGTTGGCCGGGAGGTGGGAGAGCAGTTCTTC
>TRBJ1-1|TRBV6-4|TRBD1|.
CASSEDREGTEAFF
TGTGCCAGCAGTGAGGACAGGGAAGGCACTGAAGCTTTCTTT
>TRBJ1-5|TRBV6-5|.|.
CASSPGNQPQHF
TGTGCCAGCAGCCCGGGGAACCAGCCCCAGCATTTT
>TRBJ2-3|TRBV6-4|.|.
CASSAQRADTQYF
TGTGCCAGCAGTGCGCAGAGGGCAGATACGCAGTATTTT
>TRBJ1-5|TRBV6-5|.|.
CASRSLVDQPQHF
TGTGCCAGCAGGTCATTAGTAGATCAGCCCCAGCATTTT
>TRBJ2-3|TRBV28|TRBD2|.
CASSFRTSGADTQYF
TGTGCCAGCAGTTTTCGGACTAGCGGTGCAGATACGCAGTATTTT
>TRBJ1-1|TRBV5-5|.|.
CASSLRVTEAFF
TGTGCCAGCAGCCTCAGGGTCACTGAAGCTTTCTTT
>TRBJ2-1|TRBV11-3|TRBD2|few
CASSLGLGGNEQFF
TGTGCCAGCAGCTTGGGACTGGGAGGGAATGAGCAGTTCTTC
>TRBJ2-1|TRBV18|TRBD2|.
CASSPRRGDGNEQFF
TGTGCCAGCTCACCACGACGGGGGGACGGTAATGAGCAGTTCTTC
>TRBJ1-1|TRBV6-5|.|.
CASSPRPGIEAFF
TGTGCCAGCAGTCCTCGGCCGGGGATTGAAGCTTTCTTT
>TRBJ1-2|TRBV6-5|.|.
CASSLDSKYGYTF
TGTGCCAGCAGTCTGGACAGTAAATATGGCTACACCTTC
>TRBJ2-1|TRBV3-1/TRBV3-2|.|.
CASSQDLGGARDNEQFF
TGTGCCAGCAGCCAAGATCTTGGGGGGGCCCGGGACAATGAGCAGTTCTTC
>TRBJ2-5|TRBV2|.|.
CASNNYLGETQYF
TGTGCCAGCAACAACTACCTCGGGGAGACCCAGTACTTC
>TRBJ1-3|TRBV11-2|.|.
CASSPRRGSGNTIYF
TGTGCCAGCAGCCCTCGACGAGGCTCTGGAAACACCATATATTTT
>TRBJ1-5|TRBV20-1|.|.
CSASRRDNQPQHF
TGCAGTGCTAGTCGCAGGGACAATCAGCCCCAGCATTTT
>TRBJ2-5|TRBV6-6|.|.
CASIPGRGVETQYF
TGTGCCAGCATTCCGGGACGCGGGGTGGAGACCCAGTACTTC
>TRBJ1-2|TRBV6-5|.|.
CASSYSPWTANYGYTF
TGTGCCAGCAGTTACTCTCCCTGGACAGCTAACTATGGCTACACCTTC
>TRBJ1-3|TRBV4-1|.|.
CASSRNLGTTGNTIYF
TGCGCCAGCAGCCGAAACCTGGGGACAACTGGAAACACCATATATTTT
>TRBJ1-4|TRBV27|TRBD1|.
CASSKRDRANEKLFF
TGTGCCAGCAGTAAACGGGACAGAGCTAATGAAAAACTGTTTTTT
>TRBJ2-1|TRBV5-1|TRBD1|.
CASNRDREGNEQFF
TGCGCCAGCAATCGGGACAGGGAGGGGAATGAGCAGTTCTTC
>TRBJ1-4|TRBV5-1|TRBD1|.
CASSRRASTGGREKLFF
TGCGCCAGCAGCCGACGAGCGTCGACAGGGGGAAGGGAAAAACTGTTTTTT
>TRBJ1-6|TRBV4-2|TRBD1|.
CASSQEVTGGMSYNSPLHF
TGTGCCAGCAGCCAAGAGGTGACAGGGGGCATGTCCTATAATTCACCCCTCCACTTT
>TRBJ2-2|TRBV7-9|TRBD1|once
CASSLTGGIFTGELFF
TGTGCCAGCAGCCTTACAGGGGGCATATTCACCGGGGAGCTGTTTTTT
>TRBJ2-1|TRBV4-1|TRBD2|few
CASSQGPSGGRVEQFF
TGCGCCAGCAGCCAAGGGCCTAGCGGGGGGAGGGTTGAGCAGTTCTTC
>TRBJ1-2|TRBV7-9|.|.
CASSKTGLSGYTF
TGTGCCAGCAGCAAGACAGGATTAAGTGGCTACACCTTC
>TRBJ2-1|TRBV2|.|.
CASRPQTGYNEQFF
TGTGCCAGCAGGCCCCAGACGGGCTACAATGAGCAGTTCTTC
>TRBJ2-5|TRBV15|TRBD1|.
CATSRDYADRETQYF
TGTGCCACCAGCAGAGACTACGCGGACAGGGAGACCCAGTACTTC